These 3 T cell receptor beta chains came from one sample sequenced in a study of CD8 T cells in ankylosing spondylitis. TCRdb passed the 5' RACE reads through MiXCR, listing each CDR3 protein once. Here the sample spans over 110,000 distinct CDR3 sequences, roughly 8.8% being singletons. The source material was synovial fluid, either unsorted or a sorted T cell fraction (not recorded which). The receptor set was obtained from a male donor with ankylosing spondylitis.

This clonotype was seen many times. The chain links TRBV29-1 to TRBJ2-7; TRBD1 aligns across 7 bases. Looked up from germline, CDR1 is SQVTM and CDR2 is ANQGSEA. V shed 6 bases and J 6 bases; nucleotides not matched to a gene: 11. The CDR3 has 13 residues. In nucleotides, the CDR3 is TGCAGCGTCCGGGACAGTCTTCATTCCGAGCAGTACTTC. It yields the protein CSVRDSLHSEQYF.

This clonotype was observed many times. The DNA for the CDR3 is TGCAGTGCTACCAGGGTATACGGCACAGATACGCAGTATTTT. Protein: CSATRVYGTDTQYF. V gene TRBV20-1 combines with J gene TRBJ2-3; a possible D gene is TRBD1 (5 bases). V shed 4 bases and J shed 1 base, with 12 bases lying between them. Germline CDR1 DFQATT, CDR2 SNEGSKA (reference sequence). The CDR3 is 14 amino acids.

This chain links TRBV7-2 with TRBJ1-1; a weak D match, TRBD1 (5 bases). Germline CDR1 SGHTA, CDR2 FQGNSA. Trimming took off 5 bases at V and 6 bases at J, with 16 bases between the two ends. CDR3 length equals 14 residues. The CDR3 loop is CASSPQPGGAEAFF. The CDR3 nucleotides are TGTGCCAGCAGCCCACAACCGGGGGGTGCTGAAGCTTTCTTT.